This T cell receptor beta chain was profiled in a study of cytotoxic CD8 clonotypes in ibrutinib-treated CLL. For the study at large: After a median of 68 months, around 15 patients stayed remitted and around 12 progressed; responses had been partial in some 25 and complete in 2.

The assay was immunoSEQ multiplex PCR, and TCRdb's table has in-frame clones only and misses some. Of 40,000 to 50,000 clones in the sample, more than 55% were seen once. Germline V gene lookup returns CDR1 KGHSH and CDR2 LQKENI. The CDR3 consists of 13 residues. The V end lost 3 bases, the J end lost 4 bases, and 9 bases lay between the germline ends. On this clone: Its antigen is currently unknown.

Study findings and constraints: Once treatment began, public clonotypes, which were uncommon, contracted or stayed stable.

The sequence was collected from a human donor with chronic lymphocytic leukemia. The genes are TRBV18 and TRBJ1-1; D gene unclear. This sample comprised PBMCs, obtained after 24 months of ibrutinib treatment. CDR3 residues: CASSPSVFTEAFF. The CDR3 DNA reads TGTGCCAGCTCACCGAGCGTCTTCACTGAAGCTTTCTTT.